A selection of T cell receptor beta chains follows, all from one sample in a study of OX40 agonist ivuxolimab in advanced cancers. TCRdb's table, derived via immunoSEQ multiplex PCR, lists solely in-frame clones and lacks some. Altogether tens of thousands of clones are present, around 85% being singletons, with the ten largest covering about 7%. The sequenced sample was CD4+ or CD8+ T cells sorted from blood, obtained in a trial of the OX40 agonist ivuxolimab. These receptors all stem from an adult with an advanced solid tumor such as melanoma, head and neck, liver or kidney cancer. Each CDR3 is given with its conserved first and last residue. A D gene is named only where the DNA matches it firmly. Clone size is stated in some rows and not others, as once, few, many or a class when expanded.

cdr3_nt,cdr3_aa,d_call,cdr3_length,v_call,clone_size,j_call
TGTGCCAGCAGCTCCAGGACCGATGGCTACACCTTC,CASSSRTDGYTF,NA,12,TRBV7-9,NA,TRBJ1-2
TGTGCCAGCAGTTACTCGATATCGGGGGTCGGCGAGCAGTACTTC,CASSYSISGVGEQYF,NA,15,TRBV6-5,once,TRBJ2-7
TGTGCCAGCTCACCCTCCTGGACAGGGTTTCCGTACACCTTC,CASSPSWTGFPYTF,TRBD1,14,TRBV18,NA,TRBJ1-2
TGCAGTGCTAGGAGGACAGTTGAAGCTTTCTTT,CSARRTVEAFF,NA,11,TRBV20-1,NA,TRBJ1-1
TGTGCCAGCAGTTATCTTCAGGGCCAAGAGACCCAGTACTTC,CASSYLQGQETQYF,NA,14,TRBV6-5,NA,TRBJ2-5
TGTGCCAGCAGCCTGGGGGACATACCCACAGATACGCAGTATTTT,CASSLGDIPTDTQYF,NA,15,TRBV7-6,NA,TRBJ2-3
TGTGCCCTTACCGAGGGGGGTGTAAGGAGCACTGAAGCTTTCTTT,CALTEGGVRSTEAFF,NA,15,TRBV2,NA,TRBJ1-1
TGCGCCAGCAGCCTCCCCTCGGCCTCAGGAAACACCATATATTTT,CASSLPSASGNTIYF,NA,15,TRBV4-3,few,TRBJ1-3
TGTGCCACCACCCGGGACAGGGGGCCCAACTATGGCTACACCTTC,CATTRDRGPNYGYTF,TRBD1,15,TRBV15,NA,TRBJ1-2
TGTGCTAGCAGCAAACGACAGGGTGGGGAAGAGACCCAGTACTTC,CASSKRQGGEETQYF,TRBD1,15,TRBV7-7,NA,TRBJ2-5
TGTGCCAGCAGGGGAAGGGGGAACACTGAAGCTTTCTTT,CASRGRGNTEAFF,NA,13,TRBV6-6,NA,TRBJ1-1
TGTGCCAGCAGCCAGGGGCCCGGGGAGACCCAGTACTTC,CASSQGPGETQYF,NA,13,TRBV27,NA,TRBJ2-5
TGTGCCAGCAGCTTAGCCCGGGGTCAGAACTACGAGCAGTACTTC,CASSLARGQNYEQYF,NA,15,TRBV11-2,few,TRBJ2-7
TGTGCCTGGAGTTGGGGGACAGGGGGCACTGAAGCTTTCTTT,CAWSWGTGGTEAFF,TRBD1,14,TRBV30,once,TRBJ1-1
TGTGCCAGCAGCGTAGGGGATTCGGGGGGCTATGGCTACACCTTC,CASSVGDSGGYGYTF,NA,15,TRBV9,NA,TRBJ1-2
TGTGCCAGCAGCTTAGGCCCCTCTGGGGGGCGAGCTTTCTTT,CASSLGPSGGRAFF,NA,14,TRBV7-2,NA,TRBJ1-1
TGTGCCAGCCACCTGGGACAGAGTAACACTGAAGCTTTCTTT,CASHLGQSNTEAFF,TRBD1,14,TRBV11-2,NA,TRBJ1-1
TGCGCCAGCAGCTCACAGGGGCATCGAGACGAGCAGTACTTC,CASSSQGHRDEQYF,TRBD1,14,TRBV5-1,NA,TRBJ2-7
TGTGCCAGCAGCCAAAGACGAGAGCAGTACTTC,CASSQRREQYF,NA,11,TRBV14,NA,TRBJ2-7
TGTGCCTCCGACGAGGACTGGGTTAATTCACCCCTCCACTTT,CASDEDWVNSPLHF,NA,14,TRBV30,NA,TRBJ1-6
TGCAGCGGCGTTTTTATCTTGGACACTGAAGCTTTCTTT,CSGVFILDTEAFF,NA,13,TRBV29-1,NA,TRBJ1-1
TGTGCCAGCACCCAGTCTAACGCCTACGAGCAGTACTTC,CASTQSNAYEQYF,NA,13,TRBV7-2,few,TRBJ2-7
TGTGCCAGCAGCTCCGGGACAGGGGGTTCCTCTGGAAACACCATATATTTT,CASSSGTGGSSGNTIYF,TRBD1,17,TRBV14,NA,TRBJ1-3
TGTGCCAGCAGCCCCCCATGGGAGGATGGTGAAGCTTTCTTT,CASSPPWEDGEAFF,NA,14,TRBV7-9,NA,TRBJ1-1
TGCGCCAGCAGCTTGGTCACAGGGTTCACTGAAGCTTTCTTT,CASSLVTGFTEAFF,NA,14,TRBV5-1,NA,TRBJ1-1
TGTGCCAGTGGGGGGAGCGGGGGGCCGAACACTGAAGCTTTCTTT,CASGGSGGPNTEAFF,NA,15,TRBV6-1,NA,TRBJ1-1
TGTGCCAGCAGCTTGATCAGCGTACAAGAGACCCAGTACTTC,CASSLISVQETQYF,NA,14,TRBV5-6,once,TRBJ2-5
TGTGCCAGCAGCACGACAGGGTTCAATGAGCAGTTCTTC,CASSTTGFNEQFF,TRBD1,13,TRBV5-4,NA,TRBJ2-1
TGTGCCAGCAGCTCCCGGACAGGGGACTATGGCTACACCTTC,CASSSRTGDYGYTF,TRBD1,14,TRBV7-9,once,TRBJ1-2
TGTGCCAGCAGTTTAGGGGTCCAGGGGAGCTATGGCTACACCTTC,CASSLGVQGSYGYTF,NA,15,TRBV27,NA,TRBJ1-2
TGTGCCAGCTCACCATTATTAGCGGGGAGGACTCGCACAGATACGCAGTATTTT,CASSPLLAGRTRTDTQYF,TRBD2,18,TRBV18,NA,TRBJ2-3
TGTGCCAGCAGCATCCGACTAGCGGGAGGGCGACAGGGAGAGACCCAGTACTTC,CASSIRLAGGRQGETQYF,TRBD2,18,TRBV7-9,NA,TRBJ2-5
TGTGCCAGCAGCCTGGGGCGACAGGCTGGCTACACCTTC,CASSLGRQAGYTF,NA,13,TRBV5-6,NA,TRBJ1-2
TGTGCCAGCAGTTACCGGAGCGGGAGCTCCTACGAGCAGTACTTC,CASSYRSGSSYEQYF,TRBD2,15,TRBV6-5,few,TRBJ2-7
TGCAGTGCTACTTTGGGGCTTGGGCTCCACTTT,CSATLGLGLHF,NA,11,TRBV20-1,NA,TRBJ1-6
TGTGCCAGCAGCTTAGGGGCGGGGGGTGGCTACACCTTC,CASSLGAGGGYTF,NA,13,TRBV11-2,NA,TRBJ1-2
TGTGCCAGCAGCCAGCCACTGAGAACCATGAACACTGAAGCTTTCTTT,CASSQPLRTMNTEAFF,NA,16,TRBV7-2,NA,TRBJ1-1
TGTGCCAGCAGCTTAGGACTAGCTGGACGCAATGAGCAGTTCTTC,CASSLGLAGRNEQFF,TRBD2,15,TRBV11-2,NA,TRBJ2-1
TGTGCCAGCAGTTGGACAGGGATCTACGAGCAGTACTTC,CASSWTGIYEQYF,TRBD1,13,TRBV6-6,NA,TRBJ2-7
TGTGCCAGCAGCGTAGATGGGGCAACAGATACGCAGTATTTT,CASSVDGATDTQYF,NA,14,TRBV9,NA,TRBJ2-3
TGCGCCAGCAGCTTGGAGGCAGGGGGCGCCTCAGGGCCCCAGCATTTT,CASSLEAGGASGPQHF,TRBD1,16,TRBV5-1,NA,TRBJ1-5
TGTGCCAGCAGCTTTGCGGGGGAGACCCAGTACTTC,CASSFAGETQYF,NA,12,TRBV7-2,few,TRBJ2-5